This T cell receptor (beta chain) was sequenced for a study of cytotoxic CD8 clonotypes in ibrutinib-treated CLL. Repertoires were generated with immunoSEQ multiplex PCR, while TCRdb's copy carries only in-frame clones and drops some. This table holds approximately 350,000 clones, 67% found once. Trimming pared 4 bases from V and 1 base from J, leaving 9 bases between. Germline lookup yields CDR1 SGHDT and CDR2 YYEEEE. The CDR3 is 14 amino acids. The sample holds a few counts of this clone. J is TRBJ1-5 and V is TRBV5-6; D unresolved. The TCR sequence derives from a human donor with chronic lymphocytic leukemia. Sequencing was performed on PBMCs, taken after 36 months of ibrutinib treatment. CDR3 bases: TGTGCCAGCAGCCCCGGTTCGAGCAATCAGCCCCAGCATTTT. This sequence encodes CASSPGSSNQPQHF.